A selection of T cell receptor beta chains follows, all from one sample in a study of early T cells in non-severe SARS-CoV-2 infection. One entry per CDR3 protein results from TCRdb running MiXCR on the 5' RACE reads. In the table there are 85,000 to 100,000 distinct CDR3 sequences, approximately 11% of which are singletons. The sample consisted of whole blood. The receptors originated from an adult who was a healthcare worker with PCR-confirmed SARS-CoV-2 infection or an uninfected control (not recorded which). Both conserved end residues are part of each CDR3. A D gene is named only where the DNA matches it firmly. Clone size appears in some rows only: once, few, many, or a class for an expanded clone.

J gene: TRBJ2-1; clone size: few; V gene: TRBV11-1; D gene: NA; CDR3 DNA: TGTGCCAGCAGCTTAGCGCCAGGCAGGGCCCCCTGGAAGCAGTTCTTC; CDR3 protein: CASSLAPGRAPWKQFF
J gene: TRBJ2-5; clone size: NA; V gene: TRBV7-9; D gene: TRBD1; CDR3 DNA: TGTGCCAGCAGCTTTACGACAGGGCCTCAAGAGACCCAGTACTTC; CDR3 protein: CASSFTTGPQETQYF
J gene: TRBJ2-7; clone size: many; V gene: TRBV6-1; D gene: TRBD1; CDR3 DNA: TGTGCCAGCAGTGGGGGACAGTCCTACGAGCAGTACTTC; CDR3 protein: CASSGGQSYEQYF
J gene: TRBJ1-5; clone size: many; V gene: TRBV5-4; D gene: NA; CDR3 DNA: TGTGCCAGCAGCTTGATGGGTGTAAGGGGAATTCAGCCCCAGCATTTT; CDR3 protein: CASSLMGVRGIQPQHF
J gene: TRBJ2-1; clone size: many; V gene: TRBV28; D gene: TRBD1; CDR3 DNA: TGTGCCACCGACGACAGGGCTAGTACAAATGAGCAGTTCTTC; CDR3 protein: CATDDRASTNEQFF
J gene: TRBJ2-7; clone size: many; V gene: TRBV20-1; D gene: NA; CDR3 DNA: TGCAGTGCTAGACCCTGGACAGTACTCTCCTACGAGCAGTACTTC; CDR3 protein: CSARPWTVLSYEQYF
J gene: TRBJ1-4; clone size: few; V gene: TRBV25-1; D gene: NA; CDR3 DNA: TGTGCCAGCAGTGAACCGACAGCGTATAATGAAAAACTGTTTTTT; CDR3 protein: CASSEPTAYNEKLFF
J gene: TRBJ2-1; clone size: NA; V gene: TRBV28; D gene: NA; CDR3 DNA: TGTGCCAGCAGTGAGGGTACGGGGCCCTACAATGAGCAGTTCTTC; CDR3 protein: CASSEGTGPYNEQFF
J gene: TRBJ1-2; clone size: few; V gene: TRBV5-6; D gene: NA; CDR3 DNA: TGTGCCAGCAGCTTGGTCAGGGGTCATGGCTACACCTTC; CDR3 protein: CASSLVRGHGYTF
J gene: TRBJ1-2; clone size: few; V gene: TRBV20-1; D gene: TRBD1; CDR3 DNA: TGCAGTGCTAGGCTCGACAGGGGGCATGGCTACACCTTC; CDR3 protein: CSARLDRGHGYTF
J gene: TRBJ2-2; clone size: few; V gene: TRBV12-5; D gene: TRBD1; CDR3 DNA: TGTGCTAGTGGTTTGCCGACATCCAAAACTACAGGGGCCTGGGAGCTGTTTTTT; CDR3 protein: CASGLPTSKTTGAWELFF
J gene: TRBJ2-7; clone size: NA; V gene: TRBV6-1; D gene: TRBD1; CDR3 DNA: TGTGCCAGCAGCTCGACAGGGCGTTCGGGGCAGTACTTC; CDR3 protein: CASSSTGRSGQYF
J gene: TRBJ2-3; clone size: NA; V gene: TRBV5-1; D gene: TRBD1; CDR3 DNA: TGCGCCAGCAGAACAGGGGAGACAGATACGCAGTATTTT; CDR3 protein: CASRTGETDTQYF
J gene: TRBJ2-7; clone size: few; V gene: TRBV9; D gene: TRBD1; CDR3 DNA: TGTGCCAGCAGCCCGACGGGGACAGGGGACTACGAGCAGTACTTC; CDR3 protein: CASSPTGTGDYEQYF
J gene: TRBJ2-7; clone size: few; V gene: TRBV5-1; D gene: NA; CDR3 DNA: TGCGCCAGCAGCCCGCCGGGGCCGGCCAACTACGAGCAGTACTTC; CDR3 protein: CASSPPGPANYEQYF
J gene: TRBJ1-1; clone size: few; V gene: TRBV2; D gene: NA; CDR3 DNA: TGTGCCAGCAGTGACAGCAAAATGAACACTGAAGCTTTCTTT; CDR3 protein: CASSDSKMNTEAFF
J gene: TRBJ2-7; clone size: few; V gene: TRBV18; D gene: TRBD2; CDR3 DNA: TGTGCCAGCTCATCAACCATAGCGGGAGCTTCGCGGGAGCAGTACTTC; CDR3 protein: CASSSTIAGASREQYF
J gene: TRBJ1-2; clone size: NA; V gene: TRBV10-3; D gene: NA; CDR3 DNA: TGTGCCATCAGTGAGACAGCTCTCTATGGCTACACCTTC; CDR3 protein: CAISETALYGYTF
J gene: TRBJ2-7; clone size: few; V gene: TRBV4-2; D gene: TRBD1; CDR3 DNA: TGTGCCAGCAGCCAAGATCCTGGACAGGGCCTCCGGTACGAGCAGTACTTC; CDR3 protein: CASSQDPGQGLRYEQYF
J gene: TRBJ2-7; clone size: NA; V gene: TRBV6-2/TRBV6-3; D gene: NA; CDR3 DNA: TGTGCCAGCAGCCCTAGAGGAGGCAGGAGCTCCTACGAGCAGTACTTC; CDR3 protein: CASSPRGGRSSYEQYF
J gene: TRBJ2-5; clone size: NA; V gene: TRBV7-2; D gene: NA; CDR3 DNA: TGTGCCAGCAGCTTAGTTACCCGGAGTAACATCAATATCTTC; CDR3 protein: CASSLVTRSNINIF
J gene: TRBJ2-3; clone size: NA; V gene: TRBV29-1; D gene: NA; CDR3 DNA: TGCAGCTGCAAGGACTGGGGCACAGATACGCAGTATTTT; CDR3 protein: CSCKDWGTDTQYF
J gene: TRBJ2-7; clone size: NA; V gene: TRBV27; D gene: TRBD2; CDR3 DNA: TGTGCCAGCAGTTTACTAGCGGGGGAAACCTACGAGCAGTACTTC; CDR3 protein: CASSLLAGETYEQYF
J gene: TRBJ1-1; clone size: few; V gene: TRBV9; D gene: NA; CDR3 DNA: TGTGCCAGCAGCGTAGCGGACACTGAAGCTTTCTTT; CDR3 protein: CASSVADTEAFF
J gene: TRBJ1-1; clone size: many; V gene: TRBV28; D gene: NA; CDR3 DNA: TGTGCCAGCATTACTGCCTCCTTTAGGGTCACTGAAGCTTTCTTT; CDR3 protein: CASITASFRVTEAFF
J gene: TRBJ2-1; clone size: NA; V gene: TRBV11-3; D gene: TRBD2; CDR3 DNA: TGTGCCAGCAGCACCAGGACTAGCGGCAATGAGCAGTTCTTC; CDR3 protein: CASSTRTSGNEQFF
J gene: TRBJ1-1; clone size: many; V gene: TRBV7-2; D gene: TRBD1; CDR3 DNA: TGTGCCAGCAGCCCCGAGAGGGGGCACAACACTGAAGCTTTCTTT; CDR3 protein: CASSPERGHNTEAFF
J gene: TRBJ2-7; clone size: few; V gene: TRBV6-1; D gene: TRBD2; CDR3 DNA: TGTGCCAGCATTCGGAACAGGGCTCCTAGCGGGAGCTCCTACGAGCAGTACTTC; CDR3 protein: CASIRNRAPSGSSYEQYF
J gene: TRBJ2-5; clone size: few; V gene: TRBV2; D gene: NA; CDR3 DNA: TGTGCCAGCAGCTTCGTGGGGGTCGCTCAAGAGACCCAGTACTTC; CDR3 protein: CASSFVGVAQETQYF
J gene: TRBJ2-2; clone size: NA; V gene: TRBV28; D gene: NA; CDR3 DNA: TGTGCCTCCGGAGGCGGAGTTGGCGGGGAGCTGTTTTTT; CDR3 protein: CASGGGVGGELFF
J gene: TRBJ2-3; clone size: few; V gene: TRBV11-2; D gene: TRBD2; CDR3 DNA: TGTGCCAGCAGCTTAGTACCAATGTTCCCAGCGGGGGGCGCAACGCAGTATTTT; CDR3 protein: CASSLVPMFPAGGATQYF
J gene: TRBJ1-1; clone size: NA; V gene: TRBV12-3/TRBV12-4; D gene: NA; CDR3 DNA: TGTGCCAGCACAAAGCGCCGGGACGCTATCCCCACTGAAGCTTTCTTT; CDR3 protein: CASTKRRDAIPTEAFF
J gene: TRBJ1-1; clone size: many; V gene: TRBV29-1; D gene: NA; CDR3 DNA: TGCAGCGTTGTGAGTACTGAAGCTTTCTTT; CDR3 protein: CSVVSTEAFF
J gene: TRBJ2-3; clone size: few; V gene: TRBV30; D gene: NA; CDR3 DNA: TGTGCCTGGAGTGAACTCCTTCCGAGCACAGATACGCAGTATTTT; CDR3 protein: CAWSELLPSTDTQYF
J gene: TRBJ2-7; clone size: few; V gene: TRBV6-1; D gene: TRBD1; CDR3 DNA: TGTGCCAGCAGTGACCAGGACAGGGTCCACGAGCAGTACTTC; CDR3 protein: CASSDQDRVHEQYF
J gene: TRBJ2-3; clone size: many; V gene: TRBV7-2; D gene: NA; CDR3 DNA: TGTGCCAGCAGCCCAGCAATTCCAGATACGCAGTATTTT; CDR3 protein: CASSPAIPDTQYF
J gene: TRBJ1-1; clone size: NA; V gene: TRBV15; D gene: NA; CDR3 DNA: TGTGCCACCAGTCCGGGGCAGATGAACACTGAAGCTTTCTTT; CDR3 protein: CATSPGQMNTEAFF
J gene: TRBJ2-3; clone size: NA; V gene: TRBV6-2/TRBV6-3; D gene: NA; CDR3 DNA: TGTGCCAGCAGTTACCCAGTCCGTAGCGGACCAAGCACAGATACGCAGTATTTT; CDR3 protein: CASSYPVRSGPSTDTQYF
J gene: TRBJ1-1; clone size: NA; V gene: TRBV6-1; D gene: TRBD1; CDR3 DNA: TGTGCCAGCAGTGCAGGGGGGGCGCGGGAGTCGTACACTGAAGCTTTCTTT; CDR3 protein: CASSAGGARESYTEAFF
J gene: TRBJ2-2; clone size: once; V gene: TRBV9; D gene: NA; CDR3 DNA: TGTGCCAGCACCCGGAGATCGGCCGGGGAGCTGTTTTTT; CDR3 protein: CASTRRSAGELFF
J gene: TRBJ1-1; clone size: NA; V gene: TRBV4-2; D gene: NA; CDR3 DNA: TGTGCCAGCAGCCAGGAAATTTCCACTGAAGCTTTCTTT; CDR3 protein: CASSQEISTEAFF
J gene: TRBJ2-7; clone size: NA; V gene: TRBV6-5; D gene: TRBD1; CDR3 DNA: TGTGCCGCAGGACAGGGGGACGAGCAGTACTTC; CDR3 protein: CAAGQGDEQYF
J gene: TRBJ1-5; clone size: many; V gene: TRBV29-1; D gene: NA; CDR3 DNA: TGCAGCGTTGGGGGAAACAATCAGCCCCAGCATTTT; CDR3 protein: CSVGGNNQPQHF
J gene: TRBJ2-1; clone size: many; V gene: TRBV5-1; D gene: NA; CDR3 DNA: TGCGCCAGCAGCGTACAGGGAAATGAGCAGTTCTTC; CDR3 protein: CASSVQGNEQFF
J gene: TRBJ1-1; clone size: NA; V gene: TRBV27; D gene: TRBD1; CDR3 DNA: TGTGCCAGCAGTTCTGACAGGGTCCTTGGCACTGAAGCTTTCTTT; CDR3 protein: CASSSDRVLGTEAFF